This is a list of T cell receptor beta chains from one sample in a study of metastatic and nonmetastatic thyroid tumors. With MiXCR, TCRdb called clones anew from the PCR reads. This table holds over 30,000 clones, about 32% found once. Sequences were obtained from tumor tissue. Receptor source: a female donor with papillary thyroid cancer or a benign thyroid nodule (not recorded which). Some clones in this sample may be carry-over from other donors' samples. The CDR3 runs from the conserved cysteine through the conserved F or W. A D gene is named only where the DNA matches it firmly. Size is stated for part of the rows, as once, few or many counts, or as a class when the clone is expanded.

CDR3nt,CDR3aa,abundance,v_gene,d_gene,j_gene
TGCAGTGCTAGACCCGTTGGGGGTTTGGATGGCTACACCTTC,CSARPVGGLDGYTF,NA,TRBV20-1,NA,TRBJ1-2
TGTGCCAGTAGTCGGAGGACAGATACTTACTACGAGCAGTACTTC,CASSRRTDTYYEQYF,NA,TRBV19,NA,TRBJ2-7
TGTGCCATCAGTGAGGGTGGGGACGAGCAGTACTTC,CAISEGGDEQYF,NA,TRBV10-3,NA,TRBJ2-7
TGTGCCAGCAGCCCAGGGCCCAACTATGGCTACACCTTC,CASSPGPNYGYTF,NA,TRBV6-1,NA,TRBJ1-2
TGTGCCAGCAGCCCACAGGGGGCGAGGGAGCAGTACTTC,CASSPQGAREQYF,NA,TRBV9,TRBD1,TRBJ2-7
TGCAGTGCTAGAGACGGGGGGCGCCTCTACGAGCAGTACTTC,CSARDGGRLYEQYF,NA,TRBV20-1,NA,TRBJ2-7
TGCAGTGCTAGTGGCCCAATCGGGAGATCCTACAATGAGCAGTTCTTC,CSASGPIGRSYNEQFF,NA,TRBV20-1,NA,TRBJ2-1
TGTGCCAGCAGGCCGACAGGGGGCGCCTACGAGCAGTACTTC,CASRPTGGAYEQYF,NA,TRBV28,TRBD1,TRBJ2-7
TGCGCCAGCAGCCCTGGTGTCAGCGGAGAGTGGGAGCAGTACTTC,CASSPGVSGEWEQYF,NA,TRBV5-1,NA,TRBJ2-7
TGTGCCAGCATGTTGCGCAGCACCTACGAGCAGTACTTC,CASMLRSTYEQYF,few,TRBV6-5,NA,TRBJ2-7
TGTGCCAGCAGCTTATCATTACAGGGAGATTCACCCCTCCACTTT,CASSLSLQGDSPLHF,NA,TRBV11-2,NA,TRBJ1-6
TGTGCCATCAGTGAGGGTGTGACAGGGACGTCAGGCTACACCTTC,CAISEGVTGTSGYTF,NA,TRBV10-3,TRBD1,TRBJ1-2
TGTGCCAGCAGTTACTCGATGGGCAGGGAACTCGGGTACTATGGCTACACCTTC,CASSYSMGRELGYYGYTF,few,TRBV6-5,NA,TRBJ1-2
TGCGCCAGCAGCTTGTCGCAGGACTATGGCTACACCTTC,CASSLSQDYGYTF,once,TRBV5-1,NA,TRBJ1-2